Below, 32 T cell receptor beta chains from the same sample are listed, as sequenced in a study of T cell repertoires in urothelial bladder cancer. This table comes from immunoSEQ multiplex PCR, and its TCRdb copy is limited to in-frame clones, with some not included. This table has some 11,000 clones, 68% appearing once. The sequencing sample was made of tumor-infiltrating cells from bladder cancer. The receptors shown here come from a human donor with a benign inflammatory bladder lesion.

The rearrangement links TRBV5-1 to TRBJ2-5, with 8 nucleotides matching TRBD1. Germline V lookup: CDR1 SGHRS, CDR2 YFSETQ. The CDR3 covers 13 residues. V shed 1 base and J 5 bases; nucleotides not matched to a gene: 1. The CDR3 spells CASSLNRGETQYF. CDR3 bases: TGCGCCAGCAGCTTGAACAGGGGGGAGACCCAGTACTTC.

The chain is built from TRBV15 and TRBJ2-7; a weak D match, TRBD2 (5 bases). The germline V gene has CDR1 LNHNV and CDR2 YYDKDF (reference sequence). The CDR3 sequence is 14 residues long. Trimming removed 1 base from V and 3 bases from J, with 10 bases in between. For the CDR3, the DNA is TGTGCCACCAGCAGAGGGGGAGACGACTACGAGCAGTACTTC. It encodes CATSRGGDDYEQYF.

CDR3 nucleotides: TGTGCAAGTCGCCGAGGTCACGAGCAGTACTTC. Protein: CASRRGHEQYF. The J gene is TRBJ2-7, the V gene TRBV12-2; TRBD2 was called by the table and not checked on the DNA. TRBV12-2 is a pseudogene. The CDR3 has 11 residues.

This rearrangement joins TRBV5-1 to TRBJ2-7, with D perhaps TRBD2 (6 bases). From germline, CDR1 is SGHRS and CDR2 YFSETQ. The CDR3 is 17 residues long. V was clipped by 3 bases and J by 2 bases, with 21 bases between them. The chain's CDR3 is CASSWPPGRQGAYEQYF. DNA of the CDR3: TGCGCCAGCAGCTGGCCCCCGGGGAGGCAAGGAGCCTACGAGCAGTACTTC.

This chain uses TRBV7-6 with TRBJ2-1, with TRBD2 as a possible D gene (5 bases). The V end was cut by 4 bases, the J end by 4 bases, with 11 bases between. The CDR3 contains 14 residues. CDR1 and CDR2 (germline): SGHVS, FNYEAQ. DNA of the CDR3: TGTGCCAGCAGCTCGAAGCGGCCATACAATGAGCAGTTCTTC. Translating gives CASSSKRPYNEQFF.

The CDR3 sequence is CASSQGFLTSGGTSTDTQYF. The CDR3 DNA reads as TGCGCCAGCAGCCAAGGATTCCTGACTAGCGGGGGGACTAGCACAGATACGCAGTATTTT. V is TRBV4-1 and J is TRBJ2-3, with 13 positions matching TRBD2. Per the germline V gene, CDR1 is MGHRA and CDR2 is YSYEKL. V was clipped by 1 base and J by 0 bases; unmatched bases: 10. There are 20 residues in the CDR3.

The rearrangement links TRBV7-8 to TRBJ2-3; the D gene could be TRBD1 or TRBD2 (5 bases each). Per germline, CDR1 SGHVS and CDR2 FQNEAQ. Deletions cut 1 base from V and 5 bases from J, with 10 bases between. The CDR3 consists of 14 residues. Here the CDR3 reads CASSLGDPVDTQYF. Written as DNA, the CDR3 is TGTGCCAGCAGCTTAGGGGACCCCGTAGATACGCAGTATTTT.

CDR3 region: CASSIGTLYEQYF. Here the CDR3 DNA reads TGTGCCAGCAGCATAGGGACGTTATACGAGCAGTACTTC. This chain joins TRBV5-6 and TRBJ2-7; D is possibly TRBD1 or TRBD2 (5 bases each). Germline CDR1 is SGHDT and CDR2 is YYEEEE. The CDR3 totals 13 residues. Trimming removed 4 bases from V and 4 bases from J, with 12 bases in between.

The chain recombines TRBV19 with TRBJ2-2; 9 bases map to TRBD1. CDR1 and CDR2 (germline): LNHDA, SQIVND (reference sequence). This CDR3 is built from 15 residues. V lost 7 bases and J lost 6; bases outside the gene matches: 9. CDR3 coding DNA: TGTGCCAGTACCCTCGGGACAGGGTTAGCCGGGGAGCTGTTTTTT. Protein product: CASTLGTGLAGELFF.

This chain joins TRBV7-3 and TRBJ1-1; D gene ambiguous. Per the germline V gene, CDR1 is SGHTA and CDR2 is FQGTGA. V dropped 3 bases and J dropped 11 bases, with 16 bases sitting between them. The CDR3 length is 13 residues. For the CDR3, the DNA is TGTGCCAGCAGCTTGTCGGATATTGGGATGGCTTTCTTT. Translating gives CASSLSDIGMAFF.

This clone was recorded a few times. The chain carries TRBV7-2 and TRBJ1-5, with D perhaps TRBD1 (5 bases). Germline-derived CDR1 and CDR2 are SGHTA and FQGNSA. The ends were cut back, 4 bases at V and 0 bases at J, with 10 bases in the middle. The CDR3 contains 15 residues. The CDR3 loop is CASSSRVGSNQPQHF. The CDR3 DNA follows: TGTGCCAGCAGCTCCAGGGTGGGTAGCAATCAGCCCCAGCATTTT.

DNA of the CDR3: TGTGCCAGCAGTTACTCGCCAGGGTCTAACTATGGCTACACCTTC. It codes for CASSYSPGSNYGYTF. The rearrangement links TRBV6-6 to TRBJ1-2; D may be TRBD1 (5 bases). Trimming pared 0 bases from V and 0 bases from J, leaving 8 bases between. Per germline, CDR1 MNHNY and CDR2 SVGAGI (reference sequence). This CDR3 is built from 15 residues.

The chain carries TRBV5-1 and TRBJ2-3; 7 nucleotides line up with TRBD1. CDR3 length equals 14 residues. The ends lost 1 base at V and 5 bases at J; junction bases unmatched: 4. CDR1 and CDR2 from the germline V gene are SGHRS and YFSETQ. The CDR3 bases are TGCGCCAGCAGCTTGAGGGGGCCGGGAGATACGCAGTATTTT. Translation gives CASSLRGPGDTQYF. Based on the CDR3 plus reference TRBV5-1 and TRBJ2-3, the full variable domain is KAGVTQTPRYLIKTRGQQVTLSCSPISGHRSVSWYQQTPGQGLQFLFEYFSETQRNKGNFPGRFSGRQFSNSRSEMNVSTLELGDSALYLCASSLRGPGDTQYFGPGTRLTVL.

V is TRBV13 and J is TRBJ2-1, with unresolved D. Germline CDR1 is PRHDT and CDR2 is FYEKMQ (reference sequence). The V gene lost 5 bases and the J gene lost 6 bases, with 8 bases spanning the gap. The CDR3 spans 12 residues. The CDR3 coding sequence is TGTGCCAGCAGCCGATTACCCAATGAGCAGTTCTTC. It yields the protein CASSRLPNEQFF.

The J gene is TRBJ1-6, the V gene TRBV9; D gene uncertain. The ends were cut back, 0 bases at V and 4 bases at J, with 14 bases in the middle. The CDR3 has 17 amino acids. CDR1 and CDR2 (germline): SGDLS, YYNGEE. The CDR3 is CASSVGSSPGYNSPLHF. CDR3 sequence (DNA): TGTGCCAGCAGCGTAGGGAGCAGTCCAGGATATAATTCACCCCTCCACTTT.

This clone was seen just once. The V gene is TRBV10-3, the J gene TRBJ2-7, with D perhaps given as TRBD1 or TRBD2 (5 bases each). V dropped 8 bases and J dropped 2 bases, with 16 bases sitting between them. Germline V gives CDR1 ENHRY, CDR2 SYGVKD. This CDR3 region has 14 residues. CDR3 in amino acids: CAIRGPSQPYEQYF. The CDR3 DNA sequence: TGTGCCATCCGGGGACCCTCACAGCCCTACGAGCAGTACTTC.

This clone was recorded a few times. The chain is built from TRBV14 and TRBJ2-2; D uncertain. Germline CDR1 SGHDN, CDR2 FVKESK. The CDR3 is 17 amino acids. Trimming cost V 0 bases and J 0 bases, with 11 bases left between them. CDR3: CASSQDDISANTGELFF. CDR3 sequence (DNA): TGTGCCAGCAGCCAAGACGACATTTCCGCGAACACCGGGGAGCTGTTTTTT.

This chain uses TRBV9 with TRBJ2-1; TRBD2 agrees at 10 bases. Germline lookup yields CDR1 SGDLS and CDR2 YYNGEE. The CDR3 totals 17 residues. After removal of 0 bases from V and 2 bases from J, the junction contained 5 bases not matched to a gene. CDR3 in amino acids: CASSVAGSGGAYNEQFF. CDR3 nucleotide sequence: TGTGCCAGCAGCGTAGCTGGGAGCGGGGGGGCCTACAATGAGCAGTTCTTC.

The gene calls are TRBV7-2 and TRBJ1-4; D uncertain. This CDR3 is built from 15 residues. Germline loops: CDR1 SGHTA, CDR2 FQGNSA. The V end was cut by 1 base, the J end by 7 bases, with 13 bases between. The CDR3 bases are TGTGCCAGCAGCTTAGTTGGCTTTGGAAGTGAAAAACTGTTTTTT. Translation: CASSLVGFGSEKLFF.

This clone was detected only a few times. This chain uses TRBV6-5 with TRBJ1-5; no reliable D call. V was pared by 8 bases and J by 7 bases, with 15 bases between. Germline CDR1 reads MNHEY; CDR2 reads SVGAGI. This CDR3 spans 13 amino acids. Here the CDR3 reads CASAPGYLQPQHF. The CDR3 region has the DNA TGTGCCAGCGCTCCCGGTTATTTGCAGCCCCAGCATTTT.

V is TRBV2 and J is TRBJ1-6; TRBD1 aligns across 8 bases. This CDR3 is 15 amino acids long. Trimming took 6 bases from V and 13 from J; bases not matched to a gene: 14. Germline values: CDR1 SNHLY, CDR2 FYNNEI. The CDR3 protein is CASRGPRTGNPPLHF. In DNA, the CDR3 is TGTGCCAGCAGGGGGCCCAGGACAGGGAATCCTCCCCTCCACTTT.

V gene TRBV11-2 combines with J gene TRBJ1-3; unclear D gene. V was trimmed by 5 bases and J by 6 bases, leaving 11 bases between them. This CDR3 is built from 13 residues. The germline gives CDR1 SGHAT, CDR2 FQNNGV. CDR3 DNA sequence: TGTGCCAGCAGCCTGTCGGCGGAAAACACCATATATTTT. Protein: CASSLSAENTIYF.

The chain joins TRBV9 to TRBJ2-1; perhaps TRBD2 as D (5 bases). Germline assignment: CDR1 SGDLS and CDR2 YYNGEE. Trimming took 4 bases from V and 9 from J, leaving 14 bases between them. The CDR3 is 13 amino acids. CDR3 residues: CASSPKRAGEQFF. CDR3 bases: TGTGCCAGCAGCCCAAAGAGGGCTGGTGAGCAGTTCTTC.

This clone came up a few times. This chain joins TRBV19 and TRBJ2-7; 8 bases are a match to TRBD2. Germline CDR1 is LNHDA and CDR2 is SQIVND (reference sequence). Trimming removed 5 bases from V and 2 bases from J; junction bases left unmatched: 8. The CDR3 is 15 amino acids. The CDR3 spells CASSPTGRVTYEQYF. CDR3 DNA: TGTGCCAGTAGTCCAACCGGGAGGGTGACCTACGAGCAGTACTTC.

This rearrangement joins TRBV5-1 to TRBJ1-3; D is unclear. This CDR3 is 12 amino acids long. Germline CDR1 and CDR2: SGHRS and YFSETQ. V was cut by 2 bases and J by 4 bases, with 4 bases left in between. CDR3 loop: CASSLNGNTIYF. CDR3 DNA: TGCGCCAGCAGCTTAAACGGAAACACCATATATTTT.

This clone was observed a few times. The V and J genes are TRBV9 and TRBJ1-2; 8 nucleotides match TRBD1. CDR1 is SGDLS, CDR2 YYNGEE, per germline. The junction had 15 bases not matched to a gene; V was cut back by 5 bases and J by 3 bases. This CDR3 is built from 17 residues. The CDR3 spells CASSPPRGQGRDYGYTF. The CDR3 region has the DNA TGTGCCAGCAGTCCTCCCAGGGGGCAGGGAAGGGACTATGGCTACACCTTC.

This sequence joins TRBV15 and TRBJ1-2; 8 bases align to TRBD1. Germline lookup yields CDR1 LNHNV and CDR2 YYDKDF (reference sequence). This CDR3 spans 13 amino acids. V lost 2 bases, J lost 8 bases, and 4 bases stayed unmatched. CDR3 amino acids: CATSRQGAGGYTF. The CDR3 DNA reads as TGTGCCACCAGCAGACAGGGGGCTGGGGGCTACACCTTC.

This sequence joins TRBV5-8 and TRBJ2-1; TRBD1 or TRBD2 may be the D gene (5 bases each). Per germline, CDR1 SGHTS and CDR2 YDEGEE. The CDR3 length is 17 residues. Trimming took off 4 bases at V and 0 bases at J, with 17 bases between the two ends. The CDR3 protein is CASSDGGRDDSYNEQFF. The CDR3 nucleotides are TGTGCCAGCAGCGACGGCGGTCGGGACGACTCCTACAATGAGCAGTTCTTC.

The chain links TRBV7-9 to TRBJ1-2; 7 nucleotides agree with TRBD1. V shed 6 bases and J 5 bases; nucleotides not matched to a gene: 6. CDR3 size: 13 residues. The germline V gene has CDR1 SEHNR and CDR2 FQNEAQ (reference sequence). CDR3 nucleotides: TGTGCCAGCAGGCGGACAGGAGTTTATGGCTACACCTTC. It encodes CASRRTGVYGYTF.

The CDR3 DNA sequence: TGTGCCAGCAGCCCCCAGGGGGGGGCCTCCTACAATGAGCAGTTCTTC. This sequence encodes CASSPQGGASYNEQFF. This sequence joins TRBV11-2 and TRBJ2-1; D may be TRBD1 or TRBD2 (7 bases each). The CDR3 has 16 residues. V was shortened by 5 bases and J by 0 bases, with 14 bases between the two germline ends. Germline values: CDR1 SGHAT, CDR2 FQNNGV.

In this sample, this clone turned up once. The CDR3, as DNA: TGCGCCAGCACCCTTCGCTGGGTTGAGGTCACAGATACGCAGTATTTT. It specifies CASTLRWVEVTDTQYF. This chain joins TRBV5-1 and TRBJ2-3; D is ambiguous. Germline lookup yields CDR1 SGHRS and CDR2 YFSETQ. The CDR3 is 16 amino acids. V lost 6 bases and J lost 2, with 19 bases in between.

This chain connects TRBV6-1 to TRBJ2-3; the D is unclear. The germline gives CDR1 MNHNS, CDR2 SASEGT. Between the trimmed V and J ends, which lost 8 bases and 1 base, there was a span of 7 bases. This CDR3 region has 12 residues. CDR3 protein: CASGGRTDTQYF. In DNA form, the CDR3 reads TGTGCCAGCGGTGGCCGCACAGATACGCAGTATTTT.